These 22 T cell receptor beta chains share one sample of origin, sequenced in a study of Graves' ophthalmopathy and Graves' hyperthyroidism. Scientists amplified the TCR beta CDR3 regions from RNA transcripts. HTBI primers served in a first-round RT-PCR, which a second-round multiplex PCR followed. TCRdb itself ran the multiplex PCR reads through MiXCR, one entry per CDR3 protein. The table lists about 700,000 distinct CDR3 sequences, 35% to 50% of them singletons. Sequencing was performed on peripheral blood. These receptors were obtained from an adult man with Graves' ophthalmopathy.

This clonotype was seen at least ten times. The V call is TRBV7-9, the J call TRBJ2-2, with TRBD1 matching 9 bases. Per germline, CDR1 SEHNR and CDR2 FQNEAQ (reference sequence). After removal of 5 bases from V and 1 base from J, the junction contained 5 bases not matched to a gene. There are 16 residues in the CDR3. CDR3 coding DNA: TGTGCCAGCAGCCTCCTGGGACAGGGGAACACCGGGGAGCTGTTTTTT. Encoded protein: CASSLLGQGNTGELFF.

Regarding this clonotype: This may be a read error: a much more frequent sequence differs by one nucleotide. The CDR3 sequence: CTSSSFNTEAFF. CDR3 nucleotides: TGCACCAGCAGTTCGTTTAACACTGAAGCTTTCTTT. The genes are TRBV10-1 and TRBJ1-1, with unresolved D. Germline V gene lookup returns CDR1 WNHNN and CDR2 SYGVQD (reference sequence). CDR3 length equals 12 residues.

The chain combines TRBV7-2 with TRBJ2-7; perhaps TRBD2 as D (6 bases). The CDR3 is made up of 14 amino acids. Germline CDR1 reads SGHTA; CDR2 reads FQGNSA. V was pared by 5 bases and J by 4 bases, with 15 bases between. The CDR3 is CASSDRDSRYEQYF. The CDR3 bases are TGTGCCAGCAGCGACCGGGACTCCCGTTACGAGCAGTACTTC.

This clonotype was detected ten times or more. The rearrangement uses TRBV25-1 and TRBJ2-5; 9 positions match TRBD1. This CDR3 contains 15 residues. The junction had 10 bases not matched to a gene; V was cut back by 6 bases and J by 5 bases. The germline V gene has CDR1 MGHDK and CDR2 SYGVNS. The CDR3 is CASRRRDRERETQYF. In nucleotides, the CDR3 is TGTGCCAGCAGGAGACGGGACAGGGAACGGGAGACCCAGTACTTC.

This clonotype occurred many times. V is TRBV10-3 and J is TRBJ1-4; 7 positions agree with TRBD1. The trim removed 2 bases at V and 7 bases at J, leaving 4 bases unmatched. CDR3 length: 14 amino acids. Germline CDR1 is ENHRY and CDR2 is SYGVKD. CDR3 in amino acids: CAISEDRVAEKLFF. The CDR3, as DNA: TGTGCCATCAGTGAGGACAGGGTAGCTGAAAAACTGTTTTTT.

This clonotype came up many times. The genes are TRBV7-9 and TRBJ1-2; D ambiguous. This CDR3 is 14 amino acids long. Trimming removed 3 bases at V and 10 bases at J, with 18 bases between. CDR1 and CDR2 (germline): SEHNR, FQNEAQ (reference sequence). As DNA, the CDR3 is TGTGCCAGCAGCTTGGACTCCCCGTCCTTGGACTACACCTTC. The encoded protein is CASSLDSPSLDYTF.

This clonotype was found many times. The chain employs TRBV7-9 and TRBJ1-4; D is perhaps TRBD1 (5 bases). V lost 5 bases and J lost 7, with 8 bases in between. CDR1 is SEHNR and CDR2 is FQNEAQ in the germline V gene (reference sequence). The CDR3 has 12 residues. The CDR3 DNA is TGTGCCAGCAGCCCCGACAGTGAAAAACTGTTTTTT. Its protein is CASSPDSEKLFF.

The table lists this clonotype with many counts. The rearrangement links TRBV7-2 to TRBJ2-5; the D gene is possibly TRBD1 (6 bases). The V and J ends lost 5 bases and 5 bases respectively, with 21 bases between them. Germline CDR1 reads SGHTA; CDR2 reads FQGNSA. This CDR3 is 16 amino acids long. CDR3 residues: CASSALRAGVRETQYF. For the CDR3, the DNA is TGTGCCAGCAGCGCTCTCCGGGCAGGGGTGAGGGAGACCCAGTACTTC. Full variable domain (outside the CDR3, taken from reference TRBV7-2 and TRBJ2-5): GAGVSQSPSNKVTEKGKDVELRCDPISGHTALYWYRQSLGQGLEFLIYFQGNSAPDKSGLPSDRFSAERTGGSVSTLTIQRTQQEDSAVYLCASSALRAGVRETQYFGPGTRLLVL.

This chain links TRBV10-3 with TRBJ2-5; no reliable D call. V lost 5 bases, J lost 5 bases, and 6 bases lay in between. The V gene's germline CDR1 is ENHRY and CDR2 SYGVKD. This CDR3 comprises 11 residues. The CDR3, as DNA: TGTGCCATCAGTAGCGAGGAGACCCAGTACTTC. Amino acid sequence: CAISSEETQYF.

The rearrangement joins TRBV7-9 to TRBJ1-6; tentative D call: TRBD1 (5 bases). Germline assignment: CDR1 SEHNR and CDR2 FQNEAQ (reference sequence). The V end was cut by 5 bases, the J end by 9 bases, with 14 bases between. The CDR3 totals 14 residues. The CDR3 DNA follows: TGTGCCAGCAGCCCGGAATACGGGGGTTCACCCCTCCACTTT. Its translation is CASSPEYGGSPLHF. Looking up the rest from reference TRBV7-9 and TRBJ1-6 gives the full variable domain: DTGVSQNPRHKITKRGQNVTFRCDPISEHNRLYWYRQTLGQGPEFLTYFQNEAQLEKSRLLSDRFSAERPKGSFSTLEIQRTEQGDSAMYLCASSPEYGGSPLHFGNGTRLTVT.

The chain joins TRBV25-1 to TRBJ1-6; D unresolved. Germline CDR1 and CDR2: MGHDK and SYGVNS. The CDR3 is made up of 17 amino acids. Trimming removed 1 base at V and 10 bases at J, with 20 bases between. Here the CDR3 reads CASSESNDYGFQSPLHF. For the CDR3, the DNA is TGTGCCAGCAGTGAATCTAACGACTATGGCTTTCAGTCACCCCTCCACTTT.

This chain joins TRBV11-1 and TRBJ2-5; weak D call: TRBD2 (7 bases). Judging by the DNA end, TRBJ2-1 fits better; the J call may be wrong. The CDR3 has 15 amino acids. Germline V gene data show CDR1 as SGHAT and CDR2 as FQDESV (reference sequence). The DNA for the CDR3 is TGTGCCAGCAGCCCCCGACTAGCAGGGGACAATGAGCAGTTCTTC. Its translation is CASSPRLAGDNEQFF.

In this sample, this clonotype turned up a few times. This rearrangement joins TRBV24-1 to TRBJ1-5; D uncertain. The germline gives CDR1 KGHDR, CDR2 SFDVKD. V was clipped by 11 bases and J by 3 bases, with 10 bases between them. CDR3 size: 12 residues. CDR3 DNA: TGTGCCAGTAAACGGGACAATCAGCCCCAGCATTTT. Its translation is CASKRDNQPQHF.

The rearrangement joins TRBV10-1 to TRBJ1-1, with D uncertain. The germline CDR1 and CDR2 sequences are WNHNN and SYGVQD (reference sequence). The CDR3 has 12 amino acids. V was shortened by 4 bases and J by 6 bases, with 9 bases between the two germline ends. In nucleotides, the CDR3 is TGCGCCAGCAGTGCAGGAGGGTCTGAAGCTTTCTTT. Translated: CASSAGGSEAFF.

This clonotype has a count of ten or more. The chain links TRBV2 to TRBJ2-5; D may correspond to TRBD1 or TRBD2 (5 bases each). V gave up 7 bases and J gave up 2 bases, with 11 bases separating them. This CDR3 spans 13 amino acids. Per germline, CDR1 SNHLY and CDR2 FYNNEI. CDR3 sequence: CASKEGNQETQYF. CDR3 DNA sequence: TGTGCCAGCAAAGAGGGGAATCAAGAGACCCAGTACTTC. Using reference TRBV2 and TRBJ2-5 for the parts outside the CDR3, the full variable domain is EPEVTQTPSHQVTQMGQEVILRCVPISNHLYFYWYRQILGQKVEFLVSFYNNEISEKSEIFDDQFSVERPDGSNFTLKIRSTKLEDSAMYFCASKEGNQETQYFGPGTRLLVL.

The chain recombines TRBV20-1 with TRBJ1-6, with 8 bases aligning to TRBD1. This CDR3 is built from 15 residues. Trimming removed 1 base from V and 9 bases from J; junction bases left unmatched: 8. Germline V CDR1 and CDR2: DFQATT, SNEGSKA (reference sequence). The CDR3 spells CSARVGDRGFSPLHF. For the CDR3, the DNA is TGCAGTGCTAGAGTAGGCGACAGGGGATTTTCACCCCTCCACTTT.

This clonotype was seen at least ten times. The rearrangement links TRBV15 to TRBJ1-2, with TRBD1 as a possible D gene (5 bases). Between the trimmed V and J ends, which lost 3 bases and 5 bases, there was a span of 13 bases. The length of the CDR3 is 14 residues. Germline CDR1 is LNHNV and CDR2 is YYDKDF (reference sequence). For the CDR3, the DNA is TGTGCCACCAGCAGGGCAGGGTACGGATATGGCTACACCTTC. It encodes CATSRAGYGYGYTF.

This clonotype showed up just a few times. V is TRBV20-1 and J is TRBJ1-2, with 8 bases that match TRBD1. CDR3 length: 13 residues. Germline CDR1 DFQATT, CDR2 SNEGSKA (reference sequence). With 3 bases clipped from V and 9 bases from J, the junction kept 9 bases outside the gene matches. CDR3 loop: CSARSPGGASYTF. CDR3 coding DNA: TGCAGTGCTAGGAGCCCAGGGGGCGCGAGCTACACCTTC.

This clonotype was observed a handful of times. The chain is built from TRBV15 and TRBJ2-2; 9 nucleotides line up with TRBD1. Germline V gives CDR1 LNHNV, CDR2 YYDKDF (reference sequence). V was clipped by 0 bases and J by 2 bases; unmatched bases: 13. This CDR3 is 20 amino acids long. The CDR3 is CATSRELGTGGGGNTGELFF. CDR3 nucleotides: TGTGCCACCAGCAGAGAACTGGGTACAGGGGGCGGTGGTAACACCGGGGAGCTGTTTTTT.

The gene calls are TRBV7-9 and TRBJ2-5, with D unresolved. Trimming stripped 5 bases from V and 4 bases from J, with 20 bases between. Germline CDR1 SEHNR, CDR2 FQNEAQ (reference sequence). The CDR3 length is 16 residues. The CDR3: CASSQEYGIRAETQYF. The CDR3, as DNA: TGTGCCAGCAGCCAAGAATACGGAATCCGCGCAGAGACCCAGTACTTC. Full variable domain (outside the CDR3, taken from reference TRBV7-9 and TRBJ2-5): DTGVSQNPRHKITKRGQNVTFRCDPISEHNRLYWYRQTLGQGPEFLTYFQNEAQLEKSRLLSDRFSAERPKGSFSTLEIQRTEQGDSAMYLCASSQEYGIRAETQYFGPGTRLLVL.

There are many counts of this clonotype. The chain has TRBV24-1 and TRBJ2-5; D possibly corresponds to TRBD2 (5 bases). Germline V gene data show CDR1 as KGHDR and CDR2 as SFDVKD. This CDR3 region has 15 residues. Deletions cut 3 bases from V and 7 bases from J, with 17 bases between. In DNA, the CDR3 is TGTGCCACCAGTGATCGCGGCCCCGGGAATTGGACCCAGTACTTC. Translated: CATSDRGPGNWTQYF.

Worth noting for this clonotype: A read error may be the cause here, since a much bigger clone is one base away. The CDR3 carries no conserved terminal phenylalanine or tryptophan, so it likely arises from a read error. V and J are TRBV29-1 and TRBJ1-1; D unresolved. The CDR3 has 11 residues. The ends were cut back, 4 bases at V and 3 bases at J, with 6 bases in the middle. Germline assignment: CDR1 SQVTM and CDR2 ANQGSEA. The CDR3, as DNA: TGCAGCGTTGGTTTACACACTGAAGCTTTCCTT. Its translation is CSVGLHTEAFL.